Below, 17 T cell receptor beta chains from the same sample are listed, as sequenced in a study of identical twins (dated by TCRdb to the mid-2010s). The library was made by 5' RACE. Instrument used: Illumina HiSeq 2000. In-frame beta chains were kept once TCRdb had trimmed the public reads at Q25 with fastp and called clones with MiXCR. Entries are consolidated by CDR3 protein sequence, retaining the most common genes and DNA. The sample includes around 160,000 distinct CDR3 sequences, with roughly 3.5% observed a single time. The ten most abundant clones make up around 8% of the sample. The sequenced sample was memory T cells sorted from blood. Taken with the paper, the label for cell subset or site translates to: CD45RO+ enriched T cells. These receptors were collected from a man between 18 and 29 years old in good health.

In this sample, this clonotype turned up many times. V and J are TRBV12-3 or TRBV12-4 and TRBJ2-2; 7 bases fit TRBD2. V dropped 3 bases and J dropped 4; count of bases not matched to a gene: 5. CDR3 size: 15 residues. The CDR3 loop reads CASSFLAAITGELFF. The CDR3, as DNA: TGTGCCAGCAGTTTCCTAGCGGCAATCACCGGGGAGCTGTTTTTT.

A word on this clonotype: A read error may be the cause here, since a much bigger clone is one base away. The CDR3 carries no conserved terminal phenylalanine or tryptophan, so it likely arises from a read error. This sequence joins TRBV3-1 and TRBJ2-5, with D possibly matching TRBD2 (7 bases). The CDR3 has 13 residues. Germline V gene data show CDR1 as LGHDT and CDR2 as YNNKEL (reference sequence). V shed 8 bases and J shed 4 bases, with 14 bases lying between them. CDR3 nucleotides: TGTGCCAGCGGACCCCGGGGGGCAGAGACCCAGTACATC. This translates into CASGPRGAETQYI.

This clonotype was seen many times. The chain couples TRBV7-9 to TRBJ2-3; D unclear. V was cut by 4 bases and J by 4 bases, with 15 bases left in between. The CDR3 is 15 amino acids. Germline-derived CDR1 and CDR2 are SEHNR and FQNEAQ (reference sequence). The CDR3 loop is CASSSAATIADTQYF. CDR3 bases: TGTGCCAGCAGCTCTGCGGCCACCATAGCAGATACGCAGTATTTT.

Worth noting for this clonotype: One junction end disagrees with the germline gene, perhaps due to a read error. This chain uses TRBV12-3 or TRBV12-4 with TRBJ2-2, with D possibly being TRBD1 (6 bases). CDR3 length: 14 amino acids. In nucleotides, the CDR3 is TGTGTCAGCAGTGGGGACATATACACCGGGGAGCTGTTTTTC. It yields the protein CVSSGDIYTGELFF.

This clonotype was found many times. The genes are TRBV4-1 and TRBJ2-7; D unresolved. This CDR3 is 12 amino acids long. Trimming removed 4 bases at V and 7 bases at J, with 11 bases between. The germline V gene encodes CDR1 MGHRA and CDR2 YSYEKL. CDR3 coding DNA: TGCGCCAGCAGCCCCGGGCCTGGGGAGCAGTACTTC. Its translation is CASSPGPGEQYF.

The sample holds many counts of this clonotype. The V call is TRBV6-1, the J call TRBJ1-2; TRBD1 might be the D (5 bases). Looked up from germline, CDR1 is MNHNS and CDR2 is SASEGT. CDR3 length: 15 amino acids. The V end lost 0 bases, the J end lost 7 bases, and 15 bases lay between the germline ends. The CDR3 reads CASSEASRDLRGYTF. CDR3 DNA sequence: TGTGCCAGCAGTGAAGCAAGCAGGGACCTCCGTGGCTACACCTTC.

The table lists this clonotype with many counts. V is TRBV7-9 and J is TRBJ2-7; maybe TRBD1 (6 bases). The CDR3 runs 13 residues. Germline values: CDR1 SEHNR, CDR2 FQNEAQ (reference sequence). V lost 1 base to trimming and J lost 5 bases, with 9 bases between them. In DNA, the CDR3 is TGTGCCAGCAGCTTAGAGACAGGACACGAGCAGTACTTC. Translating it yields CASSLETGHEQYF.

The chain combines TRBV12-3 or TRBV12-4 with TRBJ2-2; no reliable D call. The length of the CDR3 is 16 residues. Trimming cost V 6 bases and J 2 bases, with 16 bases left between them. As DNA, the CDR3 is TGTGCCAGCAGCCTTGACTTGTCCTTTAACACCGGGGAGCTGTTTTTT. Protein product: CASSLDLSFNTGELFF.

This clonotype showed up many times. The rearrangement uses TRBV2 and TRBJ1-3, with D unresolved. The V end lost 4 bases, the J end lost 0 bases, and 7 bases lay between the germline ends. Germline loops: CDR1 SNHLY, CDR2 FYNNEI. The CDR3 is 14 amino acids. CDR3 region: CASSARNSGNTIYF. CDR3 coding DNA: TGTGCCAGCAGTGCTAGGAACTCTGGAAACACCATATATTTT.

This clonotype was found many times. The chain recombines TRBV12-3 or TRBV12-4 with TRBJ1-4, with 7 bases aligning to TRBD1. J was trimmed by 4 bases and V by 6 bases; bases with no gene match: 11. The CDR3 has 16 amino acids. Written as DNA, the CDR3 is TGTGCCAGCAGCACCACTGGGACAGCCCGTAATGAAAAACTGTTTTTT. Translating it yields CASSTTGTARNEKLFF.

This clonotype was picked up many times. The chain carries TRBV12-3 or TRBV12-4 and TRBJ1-5; 8 nucleotides align to TRBD1. CDR3 length: 15 residues. V gave up 5 bases and J gave up 0 bases; unmatched junction bases: 3. The CDR3 region is CASSQDRVSNQPQHF. The CDR3 DNA follows: TGTGCCAGCAGTCAGGACAGGGTTAGCAATCAGCCCCAGCATTTT.

This clonotype came up many times. The chain employs TRBV29-1 and TRBJ2-1; tentative D call: TRBD2 (6 bases). The CDR3 runs 13 residues. V shed 8 bases and J shed 7 bases, with 18 bases lying between them. Germline CDR1 SQVTM, CDR2 ANQGSEA. This CDR3 is CSLGGRLRNEQFF. In nucleotides, the CDR3 is TGCAGCTTGGGGGGACGCCTTAGGAATGAGCAGTTCTTC.

This clonotype was counted many times. V and J are TRBV10-3 and TRBJ2-1, with 8 bases lining up with TRBD2. V lost 8 bases and J lost 4; bases outside the gene matches: 10. This CDR3 region has 15 residues. Germline-derived CDR1 and CDR2 are ENHRY and SYGVKD. In nucleotides, the CDR3 is TGTGCCATCGCCGAACGGCTAGCGGGTTACAATGAGCAGTTCTTC. Translation: CAIAERLAGYNEQFF.

Worth noting for this clonotype: It may be a read error: a sequence one base away is much more abundant. The chain joins TRBV2 to TRBJ2-3, with D perhaps TRBD1 (6 bases). This CDR3 contains 16 residues. Germline CDR1 reads SNHLY; CDR2 reads FYNNEI. Trimming took off 0 bases at V and 5 bases at J, with 15 bases between the two ends. This CDR3 is CASSEANYRVGDTQYF. The CDR3 nucleotides are TGTGCCAGCAGTGAAGCCAACTACAGGGTGGGAGATACGCAGTATTTT.

At least ten counts were recorded for this clonotype. The chain links TRBV6-2 or TRBV6-3 to TRBJ2-7; 8 bases align to TRBD1. The germline V gene encodes CDR1 MNHEY and CDR2 SVGEGT. With 6 bases clipped from V and 4 bases from J, the junction kept 8 bases outside the gene matches. This CDR3 has 14 residues. CDR3 sequence (DNA): TGTGCCAGCAGAGCAACAGGGGGAAGGTACGAGCAGTACTTC. Its protein is CASRATGGRYEQYF.

Ten or more counts support this clonotype. This sequence joins TRBV7-2 and TRBJ1-5; D is undetermined. Germline V gives CDR1 SGHTA, CDR2 FQGNSA. The CDR3 runs 15 residues. V gave up 3 bases and J gave up 0 bases, with 9 bases separating them. The CDR3 region is CASSLGLYSNQPQHF. The CDR3 DNA reads as TGTGCCAGCAGCTTGGGCCTCTATAGCAATCAGCCCCAGCATTTT.

This chain links TRBV28 with TRBJ2-1; D remains ambiguous. The V gene lost 10 bases and the J gene lost 5 bases, with 12 bases spanning the gap. The CDR3 is 12 residues long. Per germline, CDR1 MDHEN and CDR2 SYDVKM. CDR3 bases: TGTGCCACCAGAACACGGCACAATGAGCAGTTCTTC. Translation: CATRTRHNEQFF.